Reported below is one T cell receptor (beta chain). One end of the junction fails to match germline, which may point to a read error. The sample comes from a study of blood T cell repertoires in COVID-19. Some clones are missing from TCRdb's copy, which holds only in-frame ones; the method was immunoSEQ multiplex PCR. The sample has roughly 230,000 clones; about 80% are singletons. Germline V gene sequence: CDR1 SEHNR, CDR2 FQNEAQ (reference sequence). The CDR3 is 16 amino acids. V usage is TRBV7-9 and J usage is TRBJ2-7, with no clear D. This sequence originates from a man aged 50 to 60 who had recovered from COVID-19. The sample consisted of PBMCs or T cells enriched from blood (not recorded which). The CDR3 is CARSPDQRPIEYEQYF. The CDR3, as DNA: TGTGCCCGCAGCCCAGATCAGAGGCCAATCGAGTACGAGCAGTACTTC.